These 2 T cell receptor beta chains were sequenced from one sample in a study of radiotherapy plus CTLA-4 blockade in lung cancer. Generated by immunoSEQ multiplex PCR, the TCRdb table keeps only in-frame clones and is missing some. The repertoire holds tens of thousands of clones, around 87% seen once, with 16% in the top ten. Sample: peripheral blood, taken from a patient treated with radiotherapy plus ipilimumab. The receptors originated from a human donor with non-small cell lung cancer that progressed on radiotherapy plus ipilimumab.

The rearrangement joins TRBV19 to TRBJ1-2; D call uncertain. CDR1 and CDR2 from the germline V gene are LNHDA and SQIVND (reference sequence). V gave up 5 bases and J gave up 1 base, with 17 bases separating them. This CDR3 has 16 residues. CDR3 DNA sequence: TGTGCCAGTAGTCGGGCAGGAGGCAGAGTTAACTATGGCTACACCTTC. It yields the protein CASSRAGGRVNYGYTF.

V and J are TRBV5-1 and TRBJ1-2, with TRBD1 matching over 9 bases. This CDR3 comprises 14 residues. Germline assignment: CDR1 SGHRS and CDR2 YFSETQ. V lost 3 bases to trimming and J lost 4 bases; unmatched junction nucleotides: 4. CDR3 region: CASSSQTGGYGYTF. CDR3 in DNA: TGCGCCAGCAGCTCCCAGACAGGGGGCTATGGCTACACCTTC.